Listed below are T cell receptor beta chains from one sample, sequenced in a study of regulatory T cells in long-lasting Graves disease. Each CDR3 protein gets one entry after TCRdb re-called the multiplex PCR reads with MiXCR. This sample has roughly 450,000 distinct CDR3 sequences, with roughly a quarter found just once. This material consisted of peripheral blood mononuclear cells (PBMCs), taken when the disease was refractory, from a patient treated with antithyroid drugs. The receptors originated from a female donor with Graves disease. CDR3s include the opening cysteine and the closing phenylalanine or tryptophan. Fields, in order: D gene, clone size, V gene, J gene, CDR3 protein, CDR3 DNA. D genes are given only for firm matches. Clone size, where shown, is once, few, many, or a class for clones that have expanded.

D gene: TRBD2; clone size: .; V gene: TRBV4-1; J gene: TRBJ2-7; CDR3 protein: CASSQSPPGTSGNEQYF; CDR3 DNA: TGCGCCAGCAGCCAATCCCCGCCGGGGACTAGCGGCAACGAGCAGTACTTC
D gene: .; clone size: many; V gene: TRBV29-1; J gene: TRBJ1-2; CDR3 protein: CSASQGTGGNYGYTF; CDR3 DNA: TGCAGCGCGTCACAAGGAACTGGAGGGAACTATGGCTACACCTTC
D gene: TRBD1; clone size: few; V gene: TRBV3-1; J gene: TRBJ2-6; CDR3 protein: CASSQRQGTGANVLTF; CDR3 DNA: TGTGCCAGCAGCCAAAGACAGGGAACGGGGGCCAACGTCCTGACTTTC
D gene: TRBD1; clone size: many; V gene: TRBV7-3; J gene: TRBJ1-1; CDR3 protein: CASSLGRQGTEAFF; CDR3 DNA: TGTGCCAGCAGCCTGGGGCGACAGGGCACTGAAGCTTTCTTT
D gene: .; clone size: few; V gene: TRBV12-3/TRBV12-4; J gene: TRBJ1-4; CDR3 protein: CASTTRWGATFNEKLFF; CDR3 DNA: TGTGCCAGCACCACCAGATGGGGGGCGACTTTTAATGAAAAACTGTTTTTT
D gene: .; clone size: few; V gene: TRBV27; J gene: TRBJ2-7; CDR3 protein: CASSFGQKDLGQYF; CDR3 DNA: TGTGCCAGCAGTTTTGGACAGAAAGACCTCGGGCAGTACTTC
D gene: TRBD2; clone size: few; V gene: TRBV11-2; J gene: TRBJ2-2; CDR3 protein: CASSLAREGSAGELFF; CDR3 DNA: TGTGCCAGCAGCTTAGCCCGGGAGGGATCGGCCGGGGAGCTGTTTTTT
D gene: TRBD2; clone size: many; V gene: TRBV6-1; J gene: TRBJ2-7; CDR3 protein: CASRHPGLAGGSSYEQYF; CDR3 DNA: TGTGCCAGCAGGCACCCGGGACTAGCGGGAGGAAGCTCCTACGAGCAGTACTTC
D gene: .; clone size: .; V gene: TRBV11-2; J gene: TRBJ2-7; CDR3 protein: CASSPSPGPYEQYF; CDR3 DNA: TGTGCCAGCAGCCCAAGTCCAGGGCCCTACGAGCAGTACTTC
D gene: .; clone size: .; V gene: TRBV7-2; J gene: TRBJ1-4; CDR3 protein: CASSLFPLLEDTVGEKLFF; CDR3 DNA: TGTGCCAGCAGCTTATTCCCCCTCTTGGAGGACACGGTTGGCGAAAAACTGTTTTTT
D gene: TRBD1; clone size: few; V gene: TRBV19; J gene: TRBJ1-1; CDR3 protein: CASSIQGAFVAEAFF; CDR3 DNA: TGTGCCAGTAGTATTCAGGGGGCGTTCGTGGCTGAAGCTTTCTTT